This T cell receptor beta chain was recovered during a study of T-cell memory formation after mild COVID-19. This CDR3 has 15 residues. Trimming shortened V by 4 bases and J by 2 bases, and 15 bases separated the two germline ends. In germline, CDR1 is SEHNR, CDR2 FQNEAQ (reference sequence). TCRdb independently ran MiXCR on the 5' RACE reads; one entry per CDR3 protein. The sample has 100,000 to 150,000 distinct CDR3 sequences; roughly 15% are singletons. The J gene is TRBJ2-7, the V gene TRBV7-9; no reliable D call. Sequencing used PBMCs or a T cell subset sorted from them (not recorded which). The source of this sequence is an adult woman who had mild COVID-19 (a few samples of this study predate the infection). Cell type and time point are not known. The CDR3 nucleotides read TGTGCCAGCAGCTCCTGGCGGCTTCTAACCTACGAGCAGTACTTC. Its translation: CASSSWRLLTYEQYF.